These 15 T cell receptor beta chains share one sample of origin, sequenced in a study of memory CD4+ T cells and cytomegalovirus serostatus (dated by TCRdb to the late 2010s). A FACSAria II was used to sort memory CD4+ T cells, defined as single viable CD3+CD4+CD8-CD45RO+ cells. Libraries were made using the immunoSEQ multiplex PCR assay. In its TCRdb copy, this immuneACCESS table keeps in-frame sequences only and misses some clones. Where compared with another copy, unresolved V genes explain less than half of these, and the others have no known cause. Across this sample there are approximately 46,000 clones, with 70% to 75% seen only once. The top ten clonotypes cover approximately 1.2% of the sample. Sequenced: memory CD4+ T cells from blood. The source of these receptors is an adult in good health and CMV-seropositive.

In its sample, this clone was seen a few times. V is TRBV7-2 and J is TRBJ1-5, with D possibly TRBD1 on 5 matching bases. V was pared by 3 bases and J by 6 bases, with 9 bases between. Germline V gene lookup returns CDR1 SGHTA and CDR2 FQGNSA. The CDR3 totals 13 residues. CDR3 in DNA: TGTGCCAGCAGCTTTGGCAGGGCTCAGCCCCAGCATTTT. Translation gives CASSFGRAQPQHF.

The chain carries TRBV19 and TRBJ1-6; D remains ambiguous. This CDR3 spans 15 amino acids. Germline CDR1 and CDR2: LNHDA and SQIVND (reference sequence). V gave up 3 bases and J gave up 6 bases, with 12 bases separating them. The CDR3 region is CASSIPRPSNSPLHF. CDR3 nucleotides: TGTGCCAGTAGTATTCCCAGGCCATCTAATTCACCCCTCCACTTT.

In this sample, this clone turned up a few times. The CDR3 sequence: CASSPDRGYSPLHF. CDR3 DNA sequence: TGTGCCAGCAGTCCTGACAGGGGCTATTCACCCCTCCACTTT. The chain is built from TRBV6-1 and TRBJ1-6; 8 bases are a match to TRBD1. The CDR3 has 14 amino acids. Germline V gene sequence: CDR1 MNHNS, CDR2 SASEGT. After removal of 5 bases from V and 8 bases from J, the junction contained 5 bases not matched to a gene.

This chain joins TRBV7-9 and TRBJ2-7, with D uncertain. The CDR3 extends over 11 amino acids. Trimming took 1 base from V and 6 from J, leaving 4 bases between them. Per the germline V gene, CDR1 is SEHNR and CDR2 is FQNEAQ (reference sequence). CDR3 loop: CASSLVREQYF. The CDR3 nucleotides read TGTGCCAGCAGCTTAGTTCGCGAGCAGTACTTC.

This clone came up a few times. V usage is TRBV7-8 and J usage is TRBJ2-2; D uncertain. Germline lookup yields CDR1 SGHVS and CDR2 FQNEAQ. The CDR3 extends over 12 amino acids. The V end was cut by 5 bases, the J end by 7 bases, with 8 bases between. In nucleotides, the CDR3 is TGTGCCAGCAGCCACCTGAGCGGGGAGCTGTTTTTT. It specifies CASSHLSGELFF.

This rearrangement joins TRBV2 to TRBJ2-3; the match to TRBD2 covers 10 bases. Germline V gene sequence: CDR1 SNHLY, CDR2 FYNNEI. This CDR3 comprises 15 residues. After removal of 10 bases from V and 4 bases from J, the junction contained 11 bases not matched to a gene. The CDR3, as DNA: TGTGCCACCTCTTTGAGGACTAGCGGTCCAGATACGCAGTATTTT. This codes for CATSLRTSGPDTQYF.

This sequence joins TRBV5-6 and TRBJ2-5; D unclear. This CDR3 spans 12 amino acids. The ends were cut back, 4 bases at V and 5 bases at J, with 9 bases in the middle. Per the germline V gene, CDR1 is SGHDT and CDR2 is YYEEEE. For the CDR3, the DNA is TGTGCCAGCAGCCGCACGATCGAGACCCAGTACTTC. Its protein is CASSRTIETQYF.

The rearrangement uses TRBV7-2 and TRBJ1-3; D gene unclear. Germline lookup yields CDR1 SGHTA and CDR2 FQGNSA. V dropped 5 bases and J dropped 0 bases, with 5 bases sitting between them. The CDR3 totals 13 residues. CDR3 nucleotides: TGTGCCAGCAGCGTACACTCTGGAAACACCATATATTTT. Amino acid sequence: CASSVHSGNTIYF.

This sequence joins TRBV6-5 and TRBJ1-4, with D perhaps matching TRBD1 (5 bases). Looked up from germline, CDR1 is MNHEY and CDR2 is SVGAGI. The V end was cut by 3 bases, the J end by 0 bases, with 8 bases between. The CDR3 contains 15 residues. For the CDR3, the DNA is TGTGCCAGCAGTTATACGGGGGCAACTAATGAAAAACTGTTTTTT. Amino acids: CASSYTGATNEKLFF.

This chain joins TRBV5-4 and TRBJ2-3; D gene ambiguous. Trimming pared 4 bases from V and 3 bases from J, leaving 9 bases between. The CDR3 sequence is 13 residues long. Germline CDR1 reads SGHNT; CDR2 reads YYREEE (reference sequence). CDR3 sequence reads: CASSPDLTDTQYF. The CDR3 nucleotides read TGTGCCAGCAGCCCCGACCTAACAGATACGCAGTATTTT.

The genes are TRBV6-5 and TRBJ1-1; 9 bases agree with TRBD1. The trim removed 2 bases at V and 0 bases at J, leaving 1 base unmatched. The V gene's germline CDR1 is MNHEY and CDR2 SVGAGI. The CDR3 has 15 residues. CDR3 amino acids: CASSYGTGLNTEAFF. For the CDR3, the DNA is TGTGCCAGCAGTTACGGGACAGGGCTGAACACTGAAGCTTTCTTT.

The rearrangement uses TRBV7-2 and TRBJ2-7, with D hard to call. The germline gives CDR1 SGHTA, CDR2 FQGNSA. This CDR3 contains 12 residues. Trimming took 5 bases from V and 0 from J, leaving 5 bases between them. The CDR3, as DNA: TGTGCCAGCAGCGCAAACTCCTACGAGCAGTACTTC. Translating it yields CASSANSYEQYF.

This clone has only a few counts. The rearrangement links TRBV4-3 to TRBJ2-5; 9 bases are a match to TRBD2. The CDR3 is made up of 16 amino acids. V trimming: 1 base; J trimming: 5 bases; junction bases outside the gene matches: 8. Looked up from germline, CDR1 is LGHNA and CDR2 is YSLEER. CDR3 loop: CASSQVRRGGQETQYF. Here the CDR3 DNA reads TGCGCCAGCAGCCAAGTGAGGCGGGGGGGCCAGGAGACCCAGTACTTC.

The rearrangement joins TRBV5-1 to TRBJ1-3; D unresolved. Trimming pared 4 bases from V and 1 base from J, leaving 12 bases between. The CDR3 has 15 amino acids. Germline CDR1 is SGHRS and CDR2 is YFSETQ. CDR3 sequence: CASSKGTTSGNTIYF. The CDR3, as DNA: TGCGCCAGCAGCAAAGGAACGACATCTGGAAACACCATATATTTT.

A few counts support this clone. The J gene is TRBJ1-1, the V gene TRBV2; the match to TRBD1 covers 11 bases. The germline V gene encodes CDR1 SNHLY and CDR2 FYNNEI. The CDR3 length is 16 residues. V was clipped by 7 bases and J by 5 bases; unmatched bases: 12. CDR3 protein: CASTLDGTGGRTEAFF. The DNA for the CDR3 is TGTGCCAGCACCTTGGACGGGACAGGGGGGAGGACTGAAGCTTTCTTT.